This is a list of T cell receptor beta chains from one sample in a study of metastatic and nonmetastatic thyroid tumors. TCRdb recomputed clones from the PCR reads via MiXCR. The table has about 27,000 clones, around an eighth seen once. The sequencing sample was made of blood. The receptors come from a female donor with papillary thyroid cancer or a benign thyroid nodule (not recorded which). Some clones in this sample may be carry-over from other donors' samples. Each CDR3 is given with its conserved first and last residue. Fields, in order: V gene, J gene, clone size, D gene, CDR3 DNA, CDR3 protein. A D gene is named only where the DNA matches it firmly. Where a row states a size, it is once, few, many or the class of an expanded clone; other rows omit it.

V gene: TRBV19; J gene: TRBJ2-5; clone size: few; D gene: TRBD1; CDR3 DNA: TGTGCCAGTAACCTGGACAGGGAGGAGACCCAGTACTTC; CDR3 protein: CASNLDREETQYF
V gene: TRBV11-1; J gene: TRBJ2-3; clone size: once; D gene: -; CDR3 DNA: TGTGCCAGCAGCTGGGGGGCGGTAGTATTCACAGATACGCAGTATTTT; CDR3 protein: CASSWGAVVFTDTQYF
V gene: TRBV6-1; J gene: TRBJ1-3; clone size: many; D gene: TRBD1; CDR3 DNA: TGTGCCAGCAGCCCTGGATTACAGGGGGCTGGAAACACCATATATTTT; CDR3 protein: CASSPGLQGAGNTIYF
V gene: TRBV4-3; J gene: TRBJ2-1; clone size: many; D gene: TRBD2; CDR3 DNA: TGCGCCAGCAGCCAAGACCAGCGGGAGTTGAATGAGCAGTTCTTC; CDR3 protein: CASSQDQRELNEQFF
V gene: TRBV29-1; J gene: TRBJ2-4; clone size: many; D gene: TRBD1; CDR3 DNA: TGCAGCGCCGGACAGGGAATCGGAAACATTCAGTACTTC; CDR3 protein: CSAGQGIGNIQYF
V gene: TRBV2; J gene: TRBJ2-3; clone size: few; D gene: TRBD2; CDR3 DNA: TGTGCCAGCAGTGGAGCGGGATATGCAGATACGCAGTATTTT; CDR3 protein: CASSGAGYADTQYF
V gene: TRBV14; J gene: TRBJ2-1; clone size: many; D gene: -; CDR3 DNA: TGTGCCAGCAGCCAAGACGTGGTCGGTGGGGGCAATGAGCAGTTCTTC; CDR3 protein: CASSQDVVGGGNEQFF
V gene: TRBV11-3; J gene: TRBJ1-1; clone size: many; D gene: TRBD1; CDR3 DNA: TGTGCCAGCAGCTGGACAGGGCGAGGGACTGAAGCTTTCTTT; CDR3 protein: CASSWTGRGTEAFF
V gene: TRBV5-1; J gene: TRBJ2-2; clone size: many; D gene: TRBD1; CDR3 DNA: TGCGCCAGTGGGACAGCGAACACCGGGGAGCTGTTTTTT; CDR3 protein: CASGTANTGELFF
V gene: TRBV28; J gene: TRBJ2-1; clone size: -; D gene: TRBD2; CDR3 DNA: TGTGCCAGCAGACAAGCCGCGGGGGGCCCCAACAATGAGCAGTCCTTC; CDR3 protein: CASRQAAGGPNNEQSF
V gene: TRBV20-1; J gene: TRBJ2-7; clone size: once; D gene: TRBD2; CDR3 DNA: TGCAGTGCTACCCCCCGGGGTCTAGCGGGCTACGGGCAGTACTTC; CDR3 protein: CSATPRGLAGYGQYF
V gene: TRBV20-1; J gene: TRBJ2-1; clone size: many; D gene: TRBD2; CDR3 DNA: TGCAGTGCTAATAGCGGGAACCAATACAATGAGCAGTTCTTC; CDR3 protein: CSANSGNQYNEQFF
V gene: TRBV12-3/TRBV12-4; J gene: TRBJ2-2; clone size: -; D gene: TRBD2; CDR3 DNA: TGTGCCAGCAGCGCCGGGACTAGCTACACCTTGGAGCTGTTTTTT; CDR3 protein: CASSAGTSYTLELFF
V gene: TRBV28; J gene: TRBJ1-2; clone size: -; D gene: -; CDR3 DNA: TGTGCCAGCGGGGTGGACTATGGCTACACCTTC; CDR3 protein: CASGVDYGYTF
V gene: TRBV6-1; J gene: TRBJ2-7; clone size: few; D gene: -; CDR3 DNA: TGTGCCAGCAGTAAAAATTACGAGCAGTACTTC; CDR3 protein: CASSKNYEQYF
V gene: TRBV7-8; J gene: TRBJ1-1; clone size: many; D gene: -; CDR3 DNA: TGTGCCAGCACCGAAGGGGTAGTGACGAACACTGAAGCTTTCTTT; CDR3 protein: CASTEGVVTNTEAFF
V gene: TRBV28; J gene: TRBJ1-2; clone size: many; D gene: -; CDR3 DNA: TGTGCCAGCAGTTTGCGACCAAGCTATGGCTACACCTTC; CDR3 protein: CASSLRPSYGYTF
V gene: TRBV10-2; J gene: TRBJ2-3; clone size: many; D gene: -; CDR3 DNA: TGCGCCAGCAGTTCGGGAATGGCGGCTAGCACAGATACGCAGTATTTT; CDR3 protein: CASSSGMAASTDTQYF
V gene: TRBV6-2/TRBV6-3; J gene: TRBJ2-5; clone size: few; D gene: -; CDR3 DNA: TGTGCCAGCGGTCCAAACCTAGGCGGACAAGGGACCCAGTACTTC; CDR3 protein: CASGPNLGGQGTQYF
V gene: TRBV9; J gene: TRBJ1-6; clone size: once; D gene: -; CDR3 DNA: TGTGCCAGCAGAGTTGGCGGAACTAATTCAACCCTCCACTTT; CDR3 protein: CASRVGGTNSTLHF
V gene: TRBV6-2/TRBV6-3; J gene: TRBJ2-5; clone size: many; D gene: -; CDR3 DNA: TGTGCCAGCAGCCCATCCGCGGAGACCCAGTACTTC; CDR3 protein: CASSPSAETQYF
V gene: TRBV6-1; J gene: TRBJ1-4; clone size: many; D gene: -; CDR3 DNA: TGTGCCAGCAGTGACAGGGCTTCAACTAATGAAAAACTGTTTTTT; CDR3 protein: CASSDRASTNEKLFF
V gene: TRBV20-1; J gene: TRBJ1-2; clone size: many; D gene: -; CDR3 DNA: TGCAGTGCGGGGGGAACGGCCTATGGCTACACCTTC; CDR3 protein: CSAGGTAYGYTF
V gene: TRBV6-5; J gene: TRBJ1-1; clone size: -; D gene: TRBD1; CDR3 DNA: TGTGCCAGCAGTTACTCGGCAGGGGGCACTGAAGCTTTCTTT; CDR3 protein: CASSYSAGGTEAFF
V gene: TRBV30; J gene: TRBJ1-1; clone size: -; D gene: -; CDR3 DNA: TGTGCCTGGAGTGTTCAGAGTGAAGCTTTCTTT; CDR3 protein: CAWSVQSEAFF
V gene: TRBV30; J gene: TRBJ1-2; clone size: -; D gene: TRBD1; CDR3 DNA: TGTGCCTGGACGGGGCAGGGGGTAAGGGGCTACACCTTC; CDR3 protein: CAWTGQGVRGYTF
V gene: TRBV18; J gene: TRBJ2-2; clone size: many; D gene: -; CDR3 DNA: TGTGCCAGCTCACCAAATTCTTTTCCCAGCGGGGAGCTGTTTTTT; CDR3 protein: CASSPNSFPSGELFF
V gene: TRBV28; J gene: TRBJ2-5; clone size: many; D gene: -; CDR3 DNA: TGTGCCAGCCAGGGTCAAGAGACCCAGTACTTC; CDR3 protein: CASQGQETQYF
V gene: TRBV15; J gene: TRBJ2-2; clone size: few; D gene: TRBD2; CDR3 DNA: TGTGCCACCAGTCGGGAGGGTGGGACCTGGGAGCTGTTTTTT; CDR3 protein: CATSREGGTWELFF
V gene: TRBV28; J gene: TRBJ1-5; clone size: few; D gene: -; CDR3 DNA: TGTGCCAGCATGTTATCCGGGACATCTCTTAGCAATCAGCCCCAGCATTTT; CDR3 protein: CASMLSGTSLSNQPQHF
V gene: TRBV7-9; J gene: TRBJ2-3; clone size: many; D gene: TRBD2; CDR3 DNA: TGTGCCAGCAGCGAACTAGCGGGAGGGACAGATACGCAGTATTTT; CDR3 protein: CASSELAGGTDTQYF
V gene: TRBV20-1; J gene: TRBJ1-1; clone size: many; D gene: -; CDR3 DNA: TGCAGTGCTAGGGGCAACAGGGCCACTGAAGCTTTCTTT; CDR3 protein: CSARGNRATEAFF
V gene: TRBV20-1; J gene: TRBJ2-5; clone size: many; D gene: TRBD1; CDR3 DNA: TGCAGTGCTTCGAGACAGGGGGGGGTCCAAGAGACCCAGTACTTC; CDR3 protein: CSASRQGGVQETQYF
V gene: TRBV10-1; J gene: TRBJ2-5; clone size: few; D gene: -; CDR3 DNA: TGCGCCAGCAGCCGGGACCAGAGGGGGGAGACCCAGTACTTC; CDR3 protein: CASSRDQRGETQYF
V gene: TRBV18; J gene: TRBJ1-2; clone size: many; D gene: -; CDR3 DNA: TGTGCCAGCTCACCACCTTCGGGACACTATGGCTACACCTTC; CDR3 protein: CASSPPSGHYGYTF
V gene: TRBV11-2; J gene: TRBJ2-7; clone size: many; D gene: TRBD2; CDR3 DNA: TGTGCCAGCAGCTTACTTCTAGCGGGCTACACCTCCTACGAGCAGTACTTC; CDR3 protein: CASSLLLAGYTSYEQYF
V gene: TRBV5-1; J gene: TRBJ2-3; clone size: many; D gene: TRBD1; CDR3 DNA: TGCGCCAGCAGCCTTCGGACAGGGTTGGATACGCAGTATTTT; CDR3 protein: CASSLRTGLDTQYF
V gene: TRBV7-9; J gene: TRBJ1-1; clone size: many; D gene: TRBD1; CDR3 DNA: TGTGCCAGCAGGGAACAGGGGTCAGCTTTCTTT; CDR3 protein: CASREQGSAFF
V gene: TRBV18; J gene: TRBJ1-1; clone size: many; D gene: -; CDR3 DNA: TGTGCCAGCTCACCTCAGGGAGATAACACTGAAGCTTTCTTT; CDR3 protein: CASSPQGDNTEAFF
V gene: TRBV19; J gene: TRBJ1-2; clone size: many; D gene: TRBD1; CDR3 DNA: TGTGCCAGTAGTAGGGACAGAATATATGGCTACACCTTC; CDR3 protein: CASSRDRIYGYTF
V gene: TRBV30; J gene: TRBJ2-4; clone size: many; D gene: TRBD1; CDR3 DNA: TGTGCCTGGAGCGCGGGACAGGGGGTGGACATTCAGTACTTC; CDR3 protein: CAWSAGQGVDIQYF